The rows below give T cell receptor beta chains drawn from one sample of a study of shared clonotypes between healthy human individuals. Sequenced by immunoSEQ multiplex PCR; TCRdb stores in-frame clones only, minus some. The repertoire includes 550,000 to 850,000 clones, over 55% of them detected once, and approximately 2% sits in the top ten. The sequenced sample was memory CD4+ T cells sorted from blood. These TCRs come from a woman aged 25 to 39 in good health. Both conserved end residues are part of each CDR3. The D gene is left open where the match is weak. A row's size may be missing; if present it is once, few, many or a size class.

d_gene,v_gene,j_gene,abundance,CDR3aa,CDR3nt
TRBD1,TRBV27,TRBJ2-7,NA,CASSKTGTGGYEQYF,TGTGCCAGCAGTAAGACCGGGACAGGGGGCTACGAGCAGTACTTC
NA,TRBV10-3,TRBJ2-1,NA,CAISQLATAHNEQFF,TGTGCCATCAGCCAACTAGCCACCGCGCACAATGAGCAGTTCTTC
TRBD1,TRBV7-9,TRBJ2-3,few,CASSLGSTGGDTQYF,TGTGCCAGCAGCTTGGGTTCCACAGGGGGCGATACGCAGTATTTT
TRBD2,TRBV28,TRBJ2-7,NA,CASSLFGSSGRVAYEQYF,TGTGCCAGCAGTTTATTTGGTAGTAGCGGGAGAGTGGCGTACGAGCAGTACTTC
TRBD2,TRBV30,TRBJ2-1,NA,CAWSDKGPGTRVNNEQFF,TGTGCCTGGAGTGATAAGGGGCCCGGGACTAGGGTAAACAATGAGCAGTTCTTC
NA,TRBV18,TRBJ1-3,NA,CASSPKLSSGNTIYF,TGTGCCAGCTCACCAAAGTTGAGCTCTGGAAACACCATATATTTT
TRBD1,TRBV10-3,TRBJ2-1,NA,CAISGPGQDGNEQFF,TGTGCCATCAGTGGGCCGGGACAGGATGGGAATGAGCAGTTCTTC
NA,TRBV21-1,TRBJ2-3,NA,CASSKSTSGRVDADTQYF,TGTGCCAGCAGCAAATCTACTAGCGGGAGAGTTGATGCGGATACGCAGTATTTT
NA,TRBV28,TRBJ2-2,NA,CASSFSPPENGELFF,TGTGCCAGCAGTTTTTCTCCGCCGGAGAACGGGGAGCTGTTTTTT
TRBD2,TRBV10-3,TRBJ2-7,NA,CAIGGRENEQYF,TGTGCCATTGGCGGGAGAGAAAACGAGCAGTACTTC
NA,TRBV28,TRBJ1-2,NA,CASRQVKGGYTF,TGTGCCAGTAGACAGGTCAAGGGGGGCTACACCTTC
NA,TRBV6-6,TRBJ2-3,NA,CASSIGNTDTQYF,TGTGCCAGCAGTATTGGGAACACAGATACGCAGTATTTT
NA,TRBV19,TRBJ1-5,NA,CASSPQAGRPNQPQHF,TGTGCCAGTAGTCCCCAGGCGGGGCGGCCCAATCAGCCCCAGCATTTT